The text below deals with one T cell receptor (beta chain). Antigen specificity is unknown. The data belong to a study of T cell responses to AZD1222 COVID-19 vaccine. Notes on the study in general: Across the whole spike, CD4 TCRs peaked at regions 160-218 and 743-854. Spike-specific TCR breadth rose after two AZD1222 doses, and depth rose as well.

Germline V gene data show CDR1 as MDHEN and CDR2 as SYDVKM. The ends lost 6 bases at V and 8 bases at J; junction bases unmatched: 14. The length of the CDR3 is 16 residues. The table came from immunoSEQ multiplex PCR; TCRdb's copy has only in-frame clones and leaves some out. The sample lists 200,000 to 250,000 clones, approximately 94% occurring once. The TCR originated in an adult who received the MenACWY meningococcal vaccine as a control. This specimen was peripheral blood, taken 28 days after the second dose of the MenACWY control vaccine. The rearrangement uses TRBV28 and TRBJ1-2, with 11 nucleotides matching TRBD1. The CDR3 DNA sequence: TGTGCCAGCAGGATCTCGTTCGGGACAGGGGGGAAGGGCTACACCTTC. It codes for CASRISFGTGGKGYTF.